The 5 T cell receptor beta chains below were found in one sample sequenced in a study of T cells after yellow fever vaccination. TCRdb re-called the 5' RACE reads with MiXCR, one entry per CDR3 protein. The profile covers roughly 160,000 distinct CDR3 sequences, with around 7.2% appearing a single time and more than 2% taken by the ten largest. The sequencing used CD4+ T cells sorted from PBMCs, collected about 5 days after the first yellow fever vaccination. The receptor source for this set is a man in his late teens or twenties who received the YFV17D yellow fever vaccine.

The chain has TRBV5-5 and TRBJ2-7; D possibly corresponds to TRBD1 (6 bases). Trimming stripped 0 bases from V and 3 bases from J, with 13 bases between. The CDR3 is 15 residues long. Germline assignment: CDR1 SGHKS and CDR2 YYEKEE (reference sequence). CDR3 region: CASSLVPGEFYEQYV. CDR3 DNA sequence: TGTGCCAGCAGCTTGGTGCCAGGGGAGTTCTACGAGCAGTACGTC.

This clonotype has a count of ten or more. CDR3 coding DNA: TGCGCCAGCCAACCGGGACTGAACACTGAAGCTTTCTTT. This codes for CASQPGLNTEAFF. The V gene is TRBV4-3, the J gene TRBJ1-1; perhaps TRBD1 as D (5 bases). CDR1 is LGHNA and CDR2 is YSLEER in the germline V gene. CDR3 length: 13 residues. The V and J ends lost 8 bases and 0 bases respectively, with 10 bases between them.

The J gene is TRBJ1-1, the V gene TRBV6-2 or TRBV6-3, with D unclear. The CDR3 is made up of 13 amino acids. Trimming took off 6 bases at V and 7 bases at J, with 15 bases between the two ends. Germline V CDR1 and CDR2: MNHEY, SVGEGT. CDR3 protein: CASRKTGENEAFF. In nucleotides, the CDR3 is TGTGCCAGCAGAAAAACCGGGGAGAATGAAGCTTTCTTT.

This clonotype has only a few counts. The V and J genes are TRBV6-5 and TRBJ1-1, with D unresolved. This CDR3 is built from 15 residues. Looked up from germline, CDR1 is MNHEY and CDR2 is SVGAGI. V lost 2 bases, J lost 4 bases, and 14 bases lay in between. As DNA, the CDR3 is TGTGCCAGCAGTTACCGGCCTCAGGTGAGCACTGAAGCTTTCTTT. Amino acid sequence: CASSYRPQVSTEAFF.

This clonotype was recorded at least ten times. The V call is TRBV5-4, the J call TRBJ2-7, with unresolved D. Trimming stripped 3 bases from V and 3 bases from J, with 10 bases between. CDR1 is SGHNT and CDR2 is YYREEE in the germline V gene (reference sequence). The CDR3 runs 13 residues. The chain's CDR3 is CASSSEASYEQYV. CDR3 DNA sequence: TGTGCCAGCAGCTCTGAGGCTAGCTACGAGCAGTACGTC.